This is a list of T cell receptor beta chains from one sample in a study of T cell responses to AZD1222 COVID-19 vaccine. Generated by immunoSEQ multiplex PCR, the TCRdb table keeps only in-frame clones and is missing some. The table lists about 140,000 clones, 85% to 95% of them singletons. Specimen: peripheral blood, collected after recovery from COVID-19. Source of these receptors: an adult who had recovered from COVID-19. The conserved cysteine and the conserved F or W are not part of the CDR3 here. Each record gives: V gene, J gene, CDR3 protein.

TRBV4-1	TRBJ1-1	ASSQGTGTEAF
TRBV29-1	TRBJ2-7	SARDRVYEQY
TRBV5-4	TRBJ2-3	ASSLRREWTDTQY
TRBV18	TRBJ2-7	ASSFEPRGASSYEQY
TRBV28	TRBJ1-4	ASSPRGGAGYEKLF
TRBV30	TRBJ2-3	AWSGAGGNTDTQY
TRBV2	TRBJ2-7	ASSGARDRVNYEQY
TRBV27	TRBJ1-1	ASSDGALNTEAF
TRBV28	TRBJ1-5	ASSPGTGGGQPQH
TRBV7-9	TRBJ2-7	ASSGGTGSYEQY
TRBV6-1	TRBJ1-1	ASSESRGTEAF
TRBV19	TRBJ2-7	ASTEGQGSIYEQY
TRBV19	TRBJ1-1	ASSLTGRLSMNTEAF
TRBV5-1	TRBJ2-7	ASSWDPRDEQY
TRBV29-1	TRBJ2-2	RGEPKGRSGELF
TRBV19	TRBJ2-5	ASSPSGGRETQY
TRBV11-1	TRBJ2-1	ASSLDPGLYNEQF
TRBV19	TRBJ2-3	ASSIERGGTDTQY
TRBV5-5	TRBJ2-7	ASSLAKTSYRYEQY
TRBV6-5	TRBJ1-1	ASSYSGGAAEAF
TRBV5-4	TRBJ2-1	ASSIPGPIGLDEQF
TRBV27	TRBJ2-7	ASSSRGTGVIEQY